This T cell receptor beta chain was sequenced in a study of response to subunit inactivated influenza vaccine. Study-level findings and limits: Authors suggested seasonal influenza vaccinations each recruit few new T cells.

This clonotype was seen only a few times. Its target is not known. Germline CDR1 SGHKS, CDR2 YYEKEE (reference sequence). The CDR3 runs 14 residues. J lost 7 bases, V lost 4 bases, and 6 bases had no gene match. TCRdb ran MiXCR on the RT-PCR reads and lists one entry per CDR3 protein. This table holds about 610,000 distinct CDR3 sequences, 11% to 15% found once. This chain uses TRBV5-5 with TRBJ1-5, with 9 bases aligning to TRBD1. The sample here was PBMCs from blood, taken 11 to 12 days after vaccination. The receptor was derived from a man over 45 who received an inactivated influenza vaccine. CDR3 nucleotide sequence: TGTGCCAGCAGCATGGGACAGGGCGGGCAGCCCCAGCATTTT. Translation: CASSMGQGGQPQHF.